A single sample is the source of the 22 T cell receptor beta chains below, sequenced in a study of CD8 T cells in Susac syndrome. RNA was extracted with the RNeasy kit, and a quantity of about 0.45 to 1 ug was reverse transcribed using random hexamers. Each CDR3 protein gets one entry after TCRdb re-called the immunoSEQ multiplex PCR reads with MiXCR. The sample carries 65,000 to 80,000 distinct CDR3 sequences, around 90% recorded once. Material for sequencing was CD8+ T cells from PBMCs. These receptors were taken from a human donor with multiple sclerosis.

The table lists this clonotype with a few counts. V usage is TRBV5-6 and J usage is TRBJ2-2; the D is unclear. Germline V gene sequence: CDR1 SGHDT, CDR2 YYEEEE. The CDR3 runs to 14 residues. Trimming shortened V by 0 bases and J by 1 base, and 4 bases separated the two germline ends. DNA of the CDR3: TGTGCCAGCAGCTTGGTCCAGAACACCGGGGAGCTGTTTTTT. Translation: CASSLVQNTGELFF.

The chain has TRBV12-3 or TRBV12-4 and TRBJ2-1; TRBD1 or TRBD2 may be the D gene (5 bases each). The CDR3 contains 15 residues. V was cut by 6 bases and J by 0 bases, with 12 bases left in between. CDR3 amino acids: CASRGAGLSYNEQFF. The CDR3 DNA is TGTGCCAGCAGAGGGGCAGGACTCTCCTACAATGAGCAGTTCTTC.

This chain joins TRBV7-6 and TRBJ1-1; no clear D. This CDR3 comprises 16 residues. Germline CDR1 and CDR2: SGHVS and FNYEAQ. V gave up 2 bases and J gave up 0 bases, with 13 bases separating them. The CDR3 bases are TGTGCCAGCAGCTTAAACAGAGGAGCCATGAACACTGAAGCTTTCTTT. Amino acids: CASSLNRGAMNTEAFF.

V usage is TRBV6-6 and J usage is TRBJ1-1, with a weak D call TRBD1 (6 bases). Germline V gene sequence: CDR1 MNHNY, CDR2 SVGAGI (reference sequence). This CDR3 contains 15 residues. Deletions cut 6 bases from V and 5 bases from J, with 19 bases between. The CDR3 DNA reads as TGTGCCAGCAGCCTGACAGGAGCGGCAGGTACTGAAGCTTTCTTT. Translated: CASSLTGAAGTEAFF.

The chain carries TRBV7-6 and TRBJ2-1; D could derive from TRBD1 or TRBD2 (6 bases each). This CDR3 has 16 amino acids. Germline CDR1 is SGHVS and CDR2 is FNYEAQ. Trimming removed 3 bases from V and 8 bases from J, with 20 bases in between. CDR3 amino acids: CASSFSSGAFSDEQFF. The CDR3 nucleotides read TGTGCCAGCAGCTTTTCCTCGGGGGCCTTTAGTGATGAGCAGTTCTTC.

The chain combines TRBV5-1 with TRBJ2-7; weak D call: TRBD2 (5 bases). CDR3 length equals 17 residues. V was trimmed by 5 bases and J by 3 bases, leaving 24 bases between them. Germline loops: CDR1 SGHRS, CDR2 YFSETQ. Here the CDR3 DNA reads TGCGCCAGCAGGAGGTCGGCCCGGGATCCCCCTTACTACGAGCAGTACTTC. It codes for CASRRSARDPPYYEQYF.

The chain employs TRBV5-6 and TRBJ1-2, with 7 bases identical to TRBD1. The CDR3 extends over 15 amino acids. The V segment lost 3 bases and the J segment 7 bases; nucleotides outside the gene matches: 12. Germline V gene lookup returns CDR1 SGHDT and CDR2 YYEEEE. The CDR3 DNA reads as TGTGCCAGCAGCTCCTTTTCCGGGACAGAAGGTGGCTACACCTTC. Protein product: CASSSFSGTEGGYTF.

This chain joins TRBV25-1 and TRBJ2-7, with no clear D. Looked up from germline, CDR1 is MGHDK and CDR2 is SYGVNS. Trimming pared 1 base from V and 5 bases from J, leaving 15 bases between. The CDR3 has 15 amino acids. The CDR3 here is CASSEWGTLIDEQYF. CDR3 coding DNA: TGTGCCAGCAGTGAATGGGGTACGCTTATCGACGAGCAGTACTTC.

In nucleotides, the CDR3 is TGTGCCAGCAGTTATCCTCCTAGCGGGAGGGCCCAAGAGACCCAGTACTTC. It specifies CASSYPPSGRAQETQYF. The V and J genes are TRBV6-5 and TRBJ2-5, with 12 bases that match TRBD2. The germline V gene encodes CDR1 MNHEY and CDR2 SVGAGI. J was trimmed by 1 base and V by 3 bases; bases with no gene match: 6. CDR3 size: 17 residues.

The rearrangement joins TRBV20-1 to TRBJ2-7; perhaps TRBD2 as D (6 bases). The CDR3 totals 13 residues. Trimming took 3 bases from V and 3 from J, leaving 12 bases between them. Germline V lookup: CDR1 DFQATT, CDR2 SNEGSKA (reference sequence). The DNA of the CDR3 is TGCAGTGCTAGGCTAGCGAGCGACTACGAGCAGTACTTC. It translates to CSARLASDYEQYF.

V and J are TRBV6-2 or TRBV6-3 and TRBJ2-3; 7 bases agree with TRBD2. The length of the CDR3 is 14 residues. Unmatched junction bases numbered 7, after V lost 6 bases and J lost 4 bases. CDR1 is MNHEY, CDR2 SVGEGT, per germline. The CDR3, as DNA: TGTGCCAGCAGCCACGGCGCGGGAGCAGATACGCAGTATTTT. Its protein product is CASSHGAGADTQYF.

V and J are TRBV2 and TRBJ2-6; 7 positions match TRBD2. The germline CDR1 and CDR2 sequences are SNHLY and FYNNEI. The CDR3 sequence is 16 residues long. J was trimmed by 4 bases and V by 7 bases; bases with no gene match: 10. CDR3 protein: CASTPGGRRGANVLTF. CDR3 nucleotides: TGTGCCAGCACCCCGGGAGGCCGTCGAGGGGCCAACGTCCTGACTTTC. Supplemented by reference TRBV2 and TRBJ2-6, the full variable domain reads EPEVTQTPSHQVTQMGQEVILRCVPISNHLYFYWYRQILGQKVEFLVSFYNNEISEKSEIFDDQFSVERPDGSNFTLKIRSTKLEDSAMYFCASTPGGRRGANVLTFGAGSRLTVL.

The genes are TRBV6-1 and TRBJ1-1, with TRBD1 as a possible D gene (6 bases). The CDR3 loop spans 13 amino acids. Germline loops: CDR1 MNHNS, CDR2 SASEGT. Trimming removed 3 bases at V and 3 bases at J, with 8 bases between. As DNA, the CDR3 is TGTGCCAGCAGTGATCAGGGGCACACTGAAGCTTTCTTT. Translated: CASSDQGHTEAFF.

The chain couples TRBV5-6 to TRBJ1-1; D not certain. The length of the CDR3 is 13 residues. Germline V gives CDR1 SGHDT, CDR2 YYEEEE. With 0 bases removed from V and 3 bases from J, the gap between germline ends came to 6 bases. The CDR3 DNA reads TGTGCCAGCAGCTTGGCTGGTTACACTGAAGCTTTCTTT. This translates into CASSLAGYTEAFF.

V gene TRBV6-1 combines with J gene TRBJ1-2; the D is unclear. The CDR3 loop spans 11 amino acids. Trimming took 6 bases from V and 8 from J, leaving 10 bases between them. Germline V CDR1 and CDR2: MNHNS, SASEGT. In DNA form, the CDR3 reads TGTGCCAGCAGGGCCCCGGACGGCTACACCTTC. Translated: CASRAPDGYTF.

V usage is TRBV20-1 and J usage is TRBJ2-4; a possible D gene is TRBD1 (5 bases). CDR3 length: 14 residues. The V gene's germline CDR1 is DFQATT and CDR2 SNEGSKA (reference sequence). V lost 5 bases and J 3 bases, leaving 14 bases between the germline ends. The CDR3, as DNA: TGCAGTGCTGCCTGGGGCTTCGGCAAAAACATTCAGTACTTC. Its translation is CSAAWGFGKNIQYF.

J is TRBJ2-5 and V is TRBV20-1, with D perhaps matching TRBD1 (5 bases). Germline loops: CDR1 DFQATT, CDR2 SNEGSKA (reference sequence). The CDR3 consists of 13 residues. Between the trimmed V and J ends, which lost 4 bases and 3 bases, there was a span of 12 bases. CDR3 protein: CSAIPDRKETQYF. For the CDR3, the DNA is TGCAGTGCTATCCCCGACAGAAAAGAGACCCAGTACTTC.

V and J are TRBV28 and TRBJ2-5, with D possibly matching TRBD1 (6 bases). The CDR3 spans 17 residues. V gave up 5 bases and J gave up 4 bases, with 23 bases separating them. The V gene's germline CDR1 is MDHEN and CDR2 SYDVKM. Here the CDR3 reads CASSQYPTQGNGETQYF. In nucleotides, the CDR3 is TGTGCCAGCAGTCAATATCCAACTCAGGGGAACGGAGAGACCCAGTACTTC.

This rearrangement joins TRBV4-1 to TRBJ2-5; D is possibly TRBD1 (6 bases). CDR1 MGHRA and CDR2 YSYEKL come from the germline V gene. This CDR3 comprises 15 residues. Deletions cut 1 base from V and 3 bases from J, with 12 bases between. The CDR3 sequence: CASSQGSAGEETQYF. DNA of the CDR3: TGCGCCAGCAGCCAAGGATCGGCAGGGGAAGAGACCCAGTACTTC.

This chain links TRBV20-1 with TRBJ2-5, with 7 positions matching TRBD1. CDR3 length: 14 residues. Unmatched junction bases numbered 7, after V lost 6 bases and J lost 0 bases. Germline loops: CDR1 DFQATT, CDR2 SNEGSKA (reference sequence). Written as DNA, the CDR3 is TGCAGTGCCGGGACAGCAATTTACCAAGAGACCCAGTACTTC. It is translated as CSAGTAIYQETQYF.

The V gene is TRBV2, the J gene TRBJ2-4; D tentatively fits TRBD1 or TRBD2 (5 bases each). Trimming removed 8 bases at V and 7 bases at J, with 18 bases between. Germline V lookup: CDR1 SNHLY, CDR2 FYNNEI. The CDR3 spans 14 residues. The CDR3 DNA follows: TGTGCCAGCGCAGCGGACACAACAGTCAACATTCAGTACTTC. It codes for CASAADTTVNIQYF. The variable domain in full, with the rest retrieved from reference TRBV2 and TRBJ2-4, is EPEVTQTPSHQVTQMGQEVILRCVPISNHLYFYWYRQILGQKVEFLVSFYNNEISEKSEIFDDQFSVERPDGSNFTLKIRSTKLEDSAMYFCASAADTTVNIQYFGAGTRLSVL.

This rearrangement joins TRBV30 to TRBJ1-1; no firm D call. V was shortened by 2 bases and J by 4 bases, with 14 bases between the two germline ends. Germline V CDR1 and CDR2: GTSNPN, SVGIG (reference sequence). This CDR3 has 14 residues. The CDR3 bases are TGTGCCTGGAGTCGGGAGGAGGATGCCACTGAAGCTTTCTTT. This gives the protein CAWSREEDATEAFF. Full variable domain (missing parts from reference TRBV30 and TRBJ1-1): SQTIHQWPATLVQPVGSPLSLECTVEGTSNPNLYWYRQAAGRGLQLLFYSVGIGQISSEVPQNLSASRPQDRQFILSSKKLLLSDSGFYLCAWSREEDATEAFFGQGTRLTVV.